This T cell receptor (beta chain) derives from a study of cytomegalovirus exposure and HLA in healthy donors. Primers for the PCR totalled 60 Vbeta and 13 Jbeta. Profiled with immunoSEQ multiplex PCR; TCRdb holds only in-frame clones, not every one. The sample consists of some 180,000 clones, almost 85% of them appearing once. The length of the CDR3 is 16 residues. J was trimmed by 0 bases and V by 4 bases; bases with no gene match: 9. Germline lookup yields CDR1 LNHDA and CDR2 SQIVND (reference sequence). This receptor was taken from a woman aged 45-65 years in good health and CMV-seronegative. This chain joins TRBV19 and TRBJ2-7, with 7 bases fitting TRBD1. The sample was PBMCs. CDR3 sequence: CASSTLWTGYSYEQYF. The CDR3 bases are TGTGCCAGTAGTACCCTATGGACAGGCTACTCCTACGAGCAGTACTTC.